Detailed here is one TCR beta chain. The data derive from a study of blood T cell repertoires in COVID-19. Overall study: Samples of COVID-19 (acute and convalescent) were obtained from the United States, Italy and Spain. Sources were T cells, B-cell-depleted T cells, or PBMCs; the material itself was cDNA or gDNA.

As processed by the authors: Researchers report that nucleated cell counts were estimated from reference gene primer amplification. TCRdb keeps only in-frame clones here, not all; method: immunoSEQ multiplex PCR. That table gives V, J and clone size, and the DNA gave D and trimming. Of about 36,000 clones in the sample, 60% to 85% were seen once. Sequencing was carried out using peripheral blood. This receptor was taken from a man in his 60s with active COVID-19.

The CDR3 sequence: CASSTSTGVLSPLHF. The DNA of the CDR3 is TGTGCCAGTAGTACCTCGACAGGAGTGCTTTCACCCCTCCACTTT. The V gene is TRBV19, the J gene TRBJ1-6; possible D gene TRBD1, 6 bases. CDR1 is LNHDA, CDR2 SQIVND, per germline (reference sequence). Between the trimmed V and J ends, which lost 4 bases and 9 bases, there was a span of 16 bases. The CDR3 contains 15 residues.